The 20 T cell receptor beta chains presented below share a single source sample, sequenced in a study of radiotherapy plus CTLA-4 blockade in lung cancer. The protocol was immunoSEQ multiplex PCR, while the TCRdb copy is restricted to in-frame clones and leaves out a portion. This table has about 78,000 clones, roughly 86% appearing once. This specimen was peripheral blood, taken from a patient treated with radiotherapy plus ipilimumab. The receptors were sampled from a human donor with non-small cell lung cancer who had a partial response to radiotherapy plus ipilimumab.

This chain joins TRBV18 and TRBJ2-7; TRBD2 might be the D (6 bases). V was clipped by 3 bases and J by 4 bases, with 10 bases between them. From germline, CDR1 is KGHSH and CDR2 LQKENI. The CDR3 sequence is 13 residues long. The CDR3 sequence: CASSPLDYYEQYF. The CDR3 DNA is TGTGCCAGCTCACCCCTGGACTATTACGAGCAGTACTTC. Full variable domain (rest looked up from reference TRBV18 and TRBJ2-7): NAGVMQNPRHLVRRRGQEARLRCSPMKGHSHVYWYRQLPEEGLKFMVYLQKENIIDESGMPKERFSAEFPKEGPSILRIQQVVRGDSAAYFCASSPLDYYEQYFGPGTRLTVT.

This chain links TRBV7-9 with TRBJ2-2, with 7 nucleotides matching TRBD2. The CDR3 runs to 16 residues. Germline V gene lookup returns CDR1 SEHNR and CDR2 FQNEAQ (reference sequence). V trimming: 2 bases; J trimming: 4 bases; junction bases outside the gene matches: 7. The CDR3 protein is CASSLRGLGSTGELFF. CDR3 in DNA: TGTGCCAGCAGCTTACGCGGACTAGGAAGCACCGGGGAGCTGTTTTTT.

The CDR3 loop is CAWSVLAADTQYF. CDR3 in DNA: TGTGCCTGGAGTGTACTAGCCGCAGATACGCAGTATTTT. The rearrangement links TRBV30 to TRBJ2-3; D might be TRBD2 (6 bases). V was shortened by 0 bases and J by 4 bases, with 8 bases between the two germline ends. This CDR3 comprises 13 residues. CDR1 and CDR2 from the germline V gene are GTSNPN and SVGIG (reference sequence).

The J gene is TRBJ2-1, the V gene TRBV30; 8 nucleotides align to TRBD2. Germline V gene data show CDR1 as GTSNPN and CDR2 as SVGIG (reference sequence). The CDR3 length is 15 residues. The V gene end was trimmed by 5 bases and the J gene end by 4 bases; junction bases not matched to a gene: 10. The CDR3 coding sequence is TGTGCCTGGTTGCCCGCTAGCGGGCCTTACAATGAGCAGTTCTTC. Protein: CAWLPASGPYNEQFF.

The CDR3 region is CASSPGQMDQPQHF. Here the CDR3 DNA reads TGCGCCAGCAGCCCCGGACAGATGGATCAGCCCCAGCATTTT. The chain links TRBV4-1 to TRBJ1-5, with a weak D call TRBD1 (6 bases). V shed 4 bases and J shed 5 bases, with 12 bases lying between them. Germline CDR1 MGHRA, CDR2 YSYEKL. The CDR3 contains 14 residues.

The rearrangement joins TRBV5-1 to TRBJ1-2, with D perhaps TRBD1 (6 bases). V was clipped by 3 bases and J by 3 bases, with 12 bases between them. This CDR3 is built from 14 residues. Germline lookup yields CDR1 SGHRS and CDR2 YFSETQ. CDR3 sequence: CASSSGTMDYGYTF. The CDR3 coding sequence is TGCGCCAGCAGCTCCGGGACAATGGACTATGGCTACACCTTC.

The V gene is TRBV5-6, the J gene TRBJ2-2; D remains ambiguous. V dropped 0 bases and J dropped 0 bases, with 9 bases sitting between them. Germline lookup yields CDR1 SGHDT and CDR2 YYEEEE. This CDR3 comprises 16 residues. CDR3 DNA: TGTGCCAGCAGCTTGGCCAGGCTTACGAACACCGGGGAGCTGTTTTTT. It yields the protein CASSLARLTNTGELFF. Variable domain in full (rest from reference TRBV5-6 and TRBJ2-2): DAGVTQSPTHLIKTRGQQVTLRCSPKSGHDTVSWYQQALGQGPQFIFQYYEEEERQRGNFPDRFSGHQFPNYSSELNVNALLLGDSALYLCASSLARLTNTGELFFGEGSRLTVL.

This clone was seen just once. This rearrangement joins TRBV19 to TRBJ1-5; D possibly corresponds to TRBD1 (6 bases). In germline, CDR1 is LNHDA, CDR2 SQIVND (reference sequence). The CDR3 contains 15 residues. With 6 bases removed from V and 2 bases from J, the gap between germline ends came to 14 bases. CDR3 coding DNA: TGTGCCAGTAGCCCAGGGGCATGGGGCAATCAGCCCCAGCATTTT. Protein: CASSPGAWGNQPQHF.

The gene calls are TRBV7-2 and TRBJ2-7; D gene uncertain. This CDR3 region has 13 residues. The V end was cut by 1 base, the J end by 2 bases, with 6 bases between. The germline V gene encodes CDR1 SGHTA and CDR2 FQGNSA. CDR3 in amino acids: CASSLGGTYEQYF. CDR3 sequence (DNA): TGTGCCAGCAGCTTAGGCGGAACCTACGAGCAGTACTTC.

A few counts support this clone. The chain uses TRBV5-1 and TRBJ1-5; D gene uncertain. The V gene's germline CDR1 is SGHRS and CDR2 YFSETQ. CDR3 length equals 13 residues. Deletions cut 5 bases from V and 4 bases from J, with 10 bases between. This CDR3 is CASSQESNQPQHF. The CDR3 nucleotides are TGCGCCAGCAGTCAGGAATCAAATCAGCCCCAGCATTTT.

The chain recombines TRBV6-5 with TRBJ1-6; 10 nucleotides align to TRBD1. The CDR3 has 15 residues. The junction had 7 bases not matched to a gene; V was cut back by 4 bases and J by 10 bases. Germline lookup yields CDR1 MNHEY and CDR2 SVGAGI. DNA of the CDR3: TGTGCCAGCAGTTCCGGGACAGGGGCTGCCTCACCCCTCCACTTT. Translation: CASSSGTGAASPLHF.

The J gene is TRBJ2-5, the V gene TRBV7-9; 10 positions match TRBD2. Trimming cost V 1 base and J 2 bases; bases outside gene matches: 7. Germline CDR1 reads SEHNR; CDR2 reads FQNEAQ (reference sequence). CDR3 size: 17 residues. CDR3 amino acids: CASSLGVAGGLQETQYF. The CDR3 DNA sequence: TGTGCCAGCAGCTTAGGGGTAGCGGGAGGCCTTCAAGAGACCCAGTACTTC.

This chain links TRBV28 with TRBJ2-4; 9 positions agree with TRBD1. Germline V gives CDR1 MDHEN, CDR2 SYDVKM. V shed 7 bases, J shed 9 bases, and the junction held 10 bases outside the gene matches. The CDR3 loop spans 14 amino acids. CDR3 loop: CASTNTGGTGIQYF. The CDR3, as DNA: TGTGCCAGCACCAATACAGGGGGCACGGGCATTCAGTACTTC.

J is TRBJ1-2 and V is TRBV29-1; TRBD1 aligns across 9 bases. Germline CDR1 SQVTM, CDR2 ANQGSEA. J lost 8 bases, V lost 5 bases, and 6 bases had no gene match. This CDR3 spans 12 amino acids. CDR3 DNA sequence: TGCAGCGTTACCGGGACAGGGAGAGGCTACACCTTC. As protein: CSVTGTGRGYTF.

The CDR3 DNA follows: TGTGCCAGCAGTTTACAGGGCCCGTACACAGATACGCAGTATTTT. Translated, it gives CASSLQGPYTDTQYF. The V call is TRBV5-6, the J call TRBJ2-3, with D maybe TRBD1 (6 bases). The CDR3 sequence is 15 residues long. V dropped 5 bases and J dropped 2 bases, with 15 bases sitting between them. The V gene's germline CDR1 is SGHDT and CDR2 YYEEEE.

This sequence joins TRBV5-1 and TRBJ1-1; the D is unclear. Germline-derived CDR1 and CDR2 are SGHRS and YFSETQ. The CDR3 spans 15 residues. V was trimmed by 0 bases and J by 0 bases, leaving 9 bases between them. The CDR3 nucleotides read TGCGCCAGCAGCTTGGACCCGGGATTGAACACTGAAGCTTTCTTT. Translating it yields CASSLDPGLNTEAFF.

This chain connects TRBV28 to TRBJ2-5; 8 bases map to TRBD1. Germline V gene lookup returns CDR1 MDHEN and CDR2 SYDVKM. The CDR3 extends over 14 amino acids. Trimming took 4 bases from V and 5 from J; bases not matched to a gene: 6. The chain's CDR3 is CASSSRTGLETQYF. CDR3 in DNA: TGTGCCAGCAGTTCCCGGACAGGGCTCGAGACCCAGTACTTC.

The chain carries TRBV19 and TRBJ2-3, with D tentatively TRBD2 (6 bases). The CDR3 extends over 17 amino acids. Germline lookup yields CDR1 LNHDA and CDR2 SQIVND (reference sequence). Deletions cut 5 bases from V and 4 bases from J, with 22 bases between. The CDR3 DNA sequence: TGTGCCAGTAGTGGTGGGACTGCCCTTGCTATCTCAGATACGCAGTATTTT. Residues: CASSGGTALAISDTQYF.

CDR3 DNA: TGTGCCAGCGGGACAGGGGGCTATGAGCAGTTCTTC. It translates to CASGTGGYEQFF. The rearrangement uses TRBV27 and TRBJ2-1; 12 bases are a match to TRBD1. The germline CDR1 and CDR2 sequences are MNHEY and SMNVEV (reference sequence). The CDR3 spans 12 residues. J gave up 8 bases and V 8 bases, and 1 base lay outside the gene matches.

As for this clone: Germline is not matched at one junction end, which may reflect a read error. The CDR3 DNA reads as TGTGCTAGCAGTTTCGACAGGGGGGCCGAGCAGTACTTC. Its translation is CASSFDRGAEQYF. The V gene is TRBV7-7, the J gene TRBJ2-7; 9 bases map to TRBD1. The CDR3 spans 13 residues. Germline V CDR1 and CDR2: SSHAT, FNYEAQ (reference sequence).